Listed here is a single TCR beta chain. The antigen is not known. Indicated time point: week 35, safety follow-up. Every single dose of the vaccine, 300 ug of mutant IDH1 20-mer peptide, came with topical imiquimod. Donors harbored newly found WHO grade 3 or 4 IDH1-mutant, ATRX-lost astrocytomas. This entry belongs to a study of a mutant IDH1 vaccine in newly diagnosed glioma. Generated by immunoSEQ multiplex PCR, the TCRdb table keeps only in-frame clones and is missing some. Of some 46,000 clones in the sample, around 92% are singletons; the top ten hold about 2.4%. This CDR3 region has 12 residues. V lost 0 bases and J lost 6, with 3 bases in between. Germline V gene sequence: CDR1 LNHNV, CDR2 YYDKDF (reference sequence).

This clonotype was obtained from a middle-aged man with glioma. This specimen was PBMCs, taken from a glioma patient whose treatment included an IDH1 peptide vaccine. The rearrangement joins TRBV15 to TRBJ2-1; no definite D call. CDR3 in amino acids: CATSRDPNEQFF. In DNA form, the CDR3 reads TGTGCCACCAGCAGAGATCCCAATGAGCAGTTCTTC.